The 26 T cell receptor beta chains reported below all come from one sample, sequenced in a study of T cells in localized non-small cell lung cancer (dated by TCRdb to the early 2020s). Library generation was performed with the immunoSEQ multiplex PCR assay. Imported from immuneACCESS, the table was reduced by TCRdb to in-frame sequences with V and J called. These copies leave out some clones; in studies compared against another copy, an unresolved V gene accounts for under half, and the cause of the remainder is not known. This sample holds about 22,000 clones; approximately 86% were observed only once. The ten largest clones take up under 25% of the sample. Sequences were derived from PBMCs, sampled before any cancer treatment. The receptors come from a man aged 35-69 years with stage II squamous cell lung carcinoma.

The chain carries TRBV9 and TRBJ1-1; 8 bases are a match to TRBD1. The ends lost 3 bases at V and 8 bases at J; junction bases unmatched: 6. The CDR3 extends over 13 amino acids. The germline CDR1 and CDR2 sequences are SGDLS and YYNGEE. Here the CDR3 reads CASSADRDPEAFF. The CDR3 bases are TGTGCCAGCAGCGCGGACAGGGACCCCGAAGCTTTCTTT.

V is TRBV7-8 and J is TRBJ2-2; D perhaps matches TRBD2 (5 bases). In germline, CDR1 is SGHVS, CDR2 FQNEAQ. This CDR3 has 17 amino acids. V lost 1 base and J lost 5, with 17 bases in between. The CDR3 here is CASSLEGFAGGTGELFF. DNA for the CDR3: TGTGCCAGCAGCTTAGAGGGCTTCGCGGGCGGAACCGGGGAGCTGTTTTTT. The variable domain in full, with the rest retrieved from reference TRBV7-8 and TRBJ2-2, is GAGVSQSPRYKVAKRGQDVALRCDPISGHVSLFWYQQALGQGPEFLTYFQNEAQLDKSGLPSDRFFAERPEGSVSTLKIQRTQQEDSAVYLCASSLEGFAGGTGELFFGEGSRLTVL.

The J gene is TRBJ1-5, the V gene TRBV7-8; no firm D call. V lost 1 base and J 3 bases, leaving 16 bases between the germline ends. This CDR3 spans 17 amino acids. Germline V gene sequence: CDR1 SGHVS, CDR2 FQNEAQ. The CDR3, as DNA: TGTGCCAGCAGCTTAGTTTCTATGATGCGGTTCAATCAGCCCCAGCATTTT. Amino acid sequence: CASSLVSMMRFNQPQHF. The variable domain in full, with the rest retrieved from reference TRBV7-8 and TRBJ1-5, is GAGVSQSPRYKVAKRGQDVALRCDPISGHVSLFWYQQALGQGPEFLTYFQNEAQLDKSGLPSDRFFAERPEGSVSTLKIQRTQQEDSAVYLCASSLVSMMRFNQPQHFGDGTRLSIL.

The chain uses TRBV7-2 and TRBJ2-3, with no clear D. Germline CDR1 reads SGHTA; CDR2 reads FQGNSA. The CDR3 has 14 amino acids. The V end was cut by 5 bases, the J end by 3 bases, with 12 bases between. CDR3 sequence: CASSGSWVTDTQYF. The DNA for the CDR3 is TGTGCCAGCAGCGGGTCCTGGGTAACAGATACGCAGTATTTT. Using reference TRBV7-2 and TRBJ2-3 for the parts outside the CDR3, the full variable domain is GAGVSQSPSNKVTEKGKDVELRCDPISGHTALYWYRQSLGQGLEFLIYFQGNSAPDKSGLPSDRFSAERTGGSVSTLTIQRTQQEDSAVYLCASSGSWVTDTQYFGPGTRLTVL.

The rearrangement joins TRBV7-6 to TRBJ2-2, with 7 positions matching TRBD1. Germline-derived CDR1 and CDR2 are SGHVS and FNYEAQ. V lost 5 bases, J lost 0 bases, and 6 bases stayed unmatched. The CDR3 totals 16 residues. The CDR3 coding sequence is TGTGCCAGCAGCCCGGGACAGTACGCGAACACCGGGGAGCTGTTTTTT. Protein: CASSPGQYANTGELFF.

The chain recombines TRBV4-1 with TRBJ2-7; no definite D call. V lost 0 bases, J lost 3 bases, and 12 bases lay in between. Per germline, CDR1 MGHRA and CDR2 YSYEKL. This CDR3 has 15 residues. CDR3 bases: TGCGCCAGCAGCCAAGAGAAGCGCCCCTACTACGAGCAGTACTTC. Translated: CASSQEKRPYYEQYF.

The CDR3 DNA is TGTGCCAGCACAAGGTCAGGGGGACGGGGAGACTACGAGCAGTACTTC. This sequence encodes CASTRSGGRGDYEQYF. This rearrangement joins TRBV9 to TRBJ2-7; 7 bases align to TRBD1. This CDR3 has 16 amino acids. The V segment lost 6 bases and the J segment 3 bases; nucleotides outside the gene matches: 15. CDR1 and CDR2 (germline): SGDLS, YYNGEE.

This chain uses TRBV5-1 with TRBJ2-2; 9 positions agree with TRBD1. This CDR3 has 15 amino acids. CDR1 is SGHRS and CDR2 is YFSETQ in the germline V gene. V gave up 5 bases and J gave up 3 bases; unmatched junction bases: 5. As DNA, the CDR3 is TGCGCCAGCAGAACGGGACAGGGCGACACCGGGGAGCTGTTTTTT. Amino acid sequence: CASRTGQGDTGELFF.

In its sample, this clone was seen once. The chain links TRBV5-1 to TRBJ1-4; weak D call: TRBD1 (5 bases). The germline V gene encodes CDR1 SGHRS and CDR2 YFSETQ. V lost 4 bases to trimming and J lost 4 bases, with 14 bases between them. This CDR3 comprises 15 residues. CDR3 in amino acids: CASSTQGSINEKLFF. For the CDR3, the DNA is TGCGCCAGCAGCACCCAGGGTTCTATTAATGAAAAACTGTTTTTT.

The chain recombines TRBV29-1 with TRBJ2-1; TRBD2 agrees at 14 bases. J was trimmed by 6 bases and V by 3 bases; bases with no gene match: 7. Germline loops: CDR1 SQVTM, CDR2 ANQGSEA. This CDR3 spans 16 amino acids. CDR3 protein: CSVDSMTSGRANEQFF. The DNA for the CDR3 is TGCAGCGTTGATTCCATGACTAGCGGGAGGGCCAATGAGCAGTTCTTC.

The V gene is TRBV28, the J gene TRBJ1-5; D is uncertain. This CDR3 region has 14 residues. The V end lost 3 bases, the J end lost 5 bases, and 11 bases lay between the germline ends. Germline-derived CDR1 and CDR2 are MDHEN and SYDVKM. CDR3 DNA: TGTGCCAGCAGTTTGCCGGACGTGGATCAGCCCCAGCATTTT. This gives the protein CASSLPDVDQPQHF.

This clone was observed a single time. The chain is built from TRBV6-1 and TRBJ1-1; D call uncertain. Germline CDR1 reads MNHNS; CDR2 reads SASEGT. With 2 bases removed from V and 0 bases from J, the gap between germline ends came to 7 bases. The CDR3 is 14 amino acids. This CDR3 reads CASSEFKVNTEAFF. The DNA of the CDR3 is TGTGCCAGCAGTGAATTCAAGGTGAACACTGAAGCTTTCTTT.

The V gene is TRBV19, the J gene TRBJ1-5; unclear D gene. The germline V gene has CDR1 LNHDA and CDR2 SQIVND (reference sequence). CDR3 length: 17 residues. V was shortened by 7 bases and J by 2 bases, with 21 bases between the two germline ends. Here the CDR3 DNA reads TGTGCCAGTACCCCCCTCGGAGGTTTTTTTGGCAATCAGCCCCAGCATTTT. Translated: CASTPLGGFFGNQPQHF.

The CDR3 reads CASSVGAGENYEQYF. The CDR3 DNA follows: TGTGCCAGCAGCGTGGGAGCGGGAGAAAACTACGAGCAGTACTTC. The chain is built from TRBV11-2 and TRBJ2-7; 8 nucleotides agree with TRBD2. The trim removed 5 bases at V and 3 bases at J, leaving 9 bases unmatched. This CDR3 comprises 15 residues. From germline, CDR1 is SGHAT and CDR2 FQNNGV.

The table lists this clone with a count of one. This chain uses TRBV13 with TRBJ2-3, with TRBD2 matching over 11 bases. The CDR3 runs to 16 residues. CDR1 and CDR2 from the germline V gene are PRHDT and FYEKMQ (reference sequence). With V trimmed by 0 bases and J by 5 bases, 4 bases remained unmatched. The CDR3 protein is CASSLGSSGGEDTQYF. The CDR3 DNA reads TGTGCCAGCAGCTTAGGTAGTAGCGGGGGGGAAGATACGCAGTATTTT.

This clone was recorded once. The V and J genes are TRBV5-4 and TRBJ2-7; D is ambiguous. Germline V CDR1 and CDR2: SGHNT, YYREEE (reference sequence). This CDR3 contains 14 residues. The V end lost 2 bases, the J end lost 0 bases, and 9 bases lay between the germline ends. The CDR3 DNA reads TGTGCCAGCAGCTTAGGCACCCACTCCTACGAGCAGTACTTC. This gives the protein CASSLGTHSYEQYF.

The CDR3 spells CASSLMDGPNEKLFF. The CDR3 coding sequence is TGTGCCAGCAGCTTAATGGACGGCCCAAATGAAAAACTGTTTTTT. V gene TRBV7-9 combines with J gene TRBJ1-4; D remains ambiguous. Germline V CDR1 and CDR2: SEHNR, FQNEAQ (reference sequence). The germline V and J ends were trimmed by 2 bases and 5 bases, with 12 bases remaining between them. The CDR3 has 15 residues.

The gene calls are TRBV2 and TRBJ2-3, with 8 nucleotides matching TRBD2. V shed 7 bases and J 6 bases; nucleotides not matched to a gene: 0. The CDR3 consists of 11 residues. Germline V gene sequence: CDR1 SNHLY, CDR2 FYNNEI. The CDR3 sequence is CASTGGDTQYF. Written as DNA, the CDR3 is TGTGCCAGCACGGGGGGGGATACGCAGTATTTT.

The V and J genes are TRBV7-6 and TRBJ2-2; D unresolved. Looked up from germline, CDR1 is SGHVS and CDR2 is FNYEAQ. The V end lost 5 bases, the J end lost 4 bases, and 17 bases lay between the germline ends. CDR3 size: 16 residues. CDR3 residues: CASSPRAMEPTGELFF. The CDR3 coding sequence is TGTGCCAGCAGCCCCCGGGCGATGGAGCCCACCGGGGAGCTGTTTTTT. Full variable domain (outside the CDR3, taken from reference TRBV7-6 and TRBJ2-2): GAGVSQSPRYKVTKRGQDVALRCDPISGHVSLYWYRQALGQGPEFLTYFNYEAQQDKSGLPNDRFSAERPEGSISTLTIQRTEQRDSAMYRCASSPRAMEPTGELFFGEGSRLTVL.

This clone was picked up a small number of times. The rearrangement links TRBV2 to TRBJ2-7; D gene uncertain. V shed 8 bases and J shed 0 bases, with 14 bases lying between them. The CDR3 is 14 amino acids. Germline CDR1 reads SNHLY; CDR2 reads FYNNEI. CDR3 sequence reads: CASLKSGLSYEQYF. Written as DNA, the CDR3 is TGTGCCAGCCTCAAATCGGGCCTCTCCTACGAGCAGTACTTC.

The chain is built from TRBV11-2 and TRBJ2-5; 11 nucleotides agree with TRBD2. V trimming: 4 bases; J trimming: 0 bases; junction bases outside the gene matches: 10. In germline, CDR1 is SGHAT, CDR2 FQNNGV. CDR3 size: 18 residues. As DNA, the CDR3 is TGTGCCAGCAGCTCCTATACTAGCGGGAGTAGGTACCAAGAGACCCAGTACTTC. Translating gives CASSSYTSGSRYQETQYF.

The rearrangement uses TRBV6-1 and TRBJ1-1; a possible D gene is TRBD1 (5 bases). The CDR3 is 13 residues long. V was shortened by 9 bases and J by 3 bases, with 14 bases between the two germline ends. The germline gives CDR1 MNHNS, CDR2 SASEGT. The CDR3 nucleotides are TGTGCCAGTTACAGGTTTTTATACACTGAAGCTTTCTTT. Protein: CASYRFLYTEAFF.

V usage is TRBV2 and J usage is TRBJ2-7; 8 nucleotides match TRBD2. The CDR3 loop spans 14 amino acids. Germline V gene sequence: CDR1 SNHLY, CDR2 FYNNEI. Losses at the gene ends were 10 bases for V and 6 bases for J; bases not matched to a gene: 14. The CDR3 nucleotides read TGTGCCACTCGGGGGGCGGGAGGACTGTTCGAGCAGTACTTC. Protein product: CATRGAGGLFEQYF.

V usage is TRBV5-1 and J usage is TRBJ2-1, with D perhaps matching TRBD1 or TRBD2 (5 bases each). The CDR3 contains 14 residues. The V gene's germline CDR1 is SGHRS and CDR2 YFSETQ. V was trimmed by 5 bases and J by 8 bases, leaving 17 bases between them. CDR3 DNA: TGCGCCAGCAGGGGGACGAGGCGTGGCGATGAGCAGTTCTTC. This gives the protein CASRGTRRGDEQFF.

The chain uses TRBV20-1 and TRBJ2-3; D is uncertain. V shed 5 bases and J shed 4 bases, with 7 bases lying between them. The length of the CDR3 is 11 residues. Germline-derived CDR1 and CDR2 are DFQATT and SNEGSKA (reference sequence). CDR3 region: CSAARADTQYF. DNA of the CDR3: TGCAGTGCTGCCCGAGCAGATACGCAGTATTTT.

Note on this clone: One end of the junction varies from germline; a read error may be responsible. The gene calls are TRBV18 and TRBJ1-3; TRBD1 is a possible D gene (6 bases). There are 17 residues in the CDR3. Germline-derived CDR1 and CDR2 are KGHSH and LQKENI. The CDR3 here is CAGSPLGAQGAGNTIYF. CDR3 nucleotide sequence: TGTGCCGGCTCACCTTTGGGGGCACAGGGCGCTGGAAACACCATATATTTT. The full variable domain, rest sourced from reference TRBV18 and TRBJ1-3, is NAGVMQNPRHLVRRRGQEARLRCSPMKGHSHVYWYRQLPEEGLKFMVYLQKENIIDESGMPKERFSAEFPKEGPSILRIQQVVRGDSAAYFCAGSPLGAQGAGNTIYFGEGSWLTVV.